This T cell receptor beta chain was found in a study of post-analysis software for immune sequencing data. This CDR3 has 12 residues. Trimming took off 3 bases at V and 5 bases at J, with 11 bases between the two ends. Per the germline V gene, CDR1 is DFQATT and CDR2 is SNEGSKA (reference sequence). As regards this clonotype: Its antigen is as yet unknown.

Unique molecular identifiers were carried by the TCR beta cDNA libraries. MiXCR, run by TCRdb on the PCR reads, gives a single entry per CDR3 protein. The sample lists approximately 400,000 distinct CDR3 sequences; 30% to 45% were seen once. Points from the study as a whole: Patients carried a handful of TRBV segments more frequently than controls did, and TRBV5-6, TRBV5-1 and TRBV20-1 were among them.

The chain couples TRBV20-1 to TRBJ2-7; D is uncertain. The specimen sequenced was blood. The clonotype originates from a girl under 18 with multiple sclerosis. For the CDR3, the DNA is TGCAGTGCTAGGGGATTAGAGGACGAGCAGTACTTC. It specifies CSARGLEDEQYF.